Each of the 17 T cell receptor beta chains below was sequenced from the same sample in a study of shared clonotypes between healthy human individuals. Using immunoSEQ multiplex PCR, the repertoire was profiled, and TCRdb retains in-frame clones only, with some absent. This table holds roughly 110,000 clones, over 65% found once. The sample taken for sequencing was memory CD8+ T cells sorted from blood. The subset is: CD45RO+ cells pooled with CCR7-negative TemRA cells. The receptors here all came from a woman in her twenties or thirties in good health.

The chain links TRBV19 to TRBJ1-5; TRBD1 agrees at 7 bases. Trimming took 7 bases from V and 3 from J; bases not matched to a gene: 12. The CDR3 is made up of 16 amino acids. CDR1 and CDR2 from the germline V gene are LNHDA and SQIVND (reference sequence). The CDR3 region has the DNA TGTGCCAGTAATAAACCCGGGACAGACCCCAATCAGCCCCAGCATTTT. Translating gives CASNKPGTDPNQPQHF. Based on the CDR3 plus reference TRBV19 and TRBJ1-5, the full variable domain is DGGITQSPKYLFRKEGQNVTLSCEQNLNHDAMYWYRQDPGQGLRLIYYSQIVNDFQKGDIAEGYSVSREKKESFPLTVTSAQKNPTAFYLCASNKPGTDPNQPQHFGDGTRLSIL.

Comments on this clone: Other nucleotide sequences in the sample specify the same CDR3. The CDR3 here is CASSLGADNTGELFF. In DNA, the CDR3 is TGCGCCAGCAGCTTGGGAGCGGATAACACCGGGGAGCTGTTTTTT. This sequence joins TRBV5-1 and TRBJ2-2; possibly TRBD2 for D (5 bases). The germline gives CDR1 SGHRS, CDR2 YFSETQ. The CDR3 is made up of 15 amino acids. The germline V and J ends were trimmed by 0 bases and 2 bases, with 8 bases remaining between them.

V is TRBV19 and J is TRBJ2-7; D possibly matches TRBD1 or TRBD2 (5 bases each). The V gene's germline CDR1 is LNHDA and CDR2 SQIVND (reference sequence). The germline V and J ends were trimmed by 7 bases and 6 bases, with 13 bases remaining between them. There are 12 residues in the CDR3. The CDR3 is CASKPAGGEQYF. DNA for the CDR3: TGTGCCAGTAAGCCTGCTGGGGGCGAGCAGTACTTC.

J is TRBJ2-7 and V is TRBV5-5, with 14 bases identical to TRBD2. Trimming removed 3 bases from V and 3 bases from J; junction bases left unmatched: 5. The V gene's germline CDR1 is SGHKS and CDR2 YYEKEE (reference sequence). The CDR3 extends over 16 amino acids. For the CDR3, the DNA is TGTGCCAGCAGCTGGACTAGCGGGAGGAGTAGCTACGAGCAGTACTTC. Encoded protein: CASSWTSGRSSYEQYF.

The chain carries TRBV6-5 and TRBJ2-7; 7 bases are shared with TRBD1. Germline assignment: CDR1 MNHEY and CDR2 SVGAGI. J was trimmed by 1 base and V by 2 bases; bases with no gene match: 2. This CDR3 has 14 residues. The CDR3 spells CASSYQGQSYEQYF. As DNA, the CDR3 is TGTGCCAGCAGTTACCAGGGACAGTCCTACGAGCAGTACTTC.

This rearrangement joins TRBV28 to TRBJ2-2, with D unclear. Germline V gives CDR1 MDHEN, CDR2 SYDVKM. There are 13 residues in the CDR3. The V gene lost 5 bases and the J gene lost 7 bases, with 11 bases spanning the gap. In DNA form, the CDR3 reads TGTGCCAGCAGTGCCGACTTCTTCGGGGAGCTGTTTTTT. Protein: CASSADFFGELFF.

This clone is a singleton in its sample. The CDR3 reads CASSLVTGKSYEQYF. The DNA of the CDR3 is TGCGCCAGCAGCTTGGTAACAGGGAAGTCCTACGAGCAGTACTTC. The rearrangement joins TRBV5-1 to TRBJ2-7; the D gene is possibly TRBD1 (6 bases). The germline V gene encodes CDR1 SGHRS and CDR2 YFSETQ. The germline V and J ends were trimmed by 0 bases and 1 base, with 11 bases remaining between them. The CDR3 covers 15 residues.

The chain recombines TRBV25-1 with TRBJ2-1; 8 positions match TRBD2. The trim removed 4 bases at V and 4 bases at J, leaving 15 bases unmatched. Germline assignment: CDR1 MGHDK and CDR2 SYGVNS. This CDR3 comprises 18 residues. CDR3 sequence: CASSAQGLVPGGYNEQFF. The CDR3 bases are TGTGCCAGCAGTGCACAAGGACTAGTACCGGGAGGGTACAATGAGCAGTTCTTC.

This clone was found a few times. The CDR3 loop is CASSLFWRSGYTF. DNA of the CDR3: TGTGCCAGCAGCTTGTTCTGGAGAAGTGGCTACACCTTC. The chain recombines TRBV5-8 with TRBJ1-2, with D unresolved. The CDR3 has 13 residues. The germline V gene has CDR1 SGHTS and CDR2 YDEGEE. Trimming shortened V by 1 base and J by 7 bases, and 11 bases separated the two germline ends.

V is TRBV10-1 and J is TRBJ2-3; D possibly matches TRBD1 or TRBD2 (5 bases each). This CDR3 spans 12 amino acids. Germline CDR1 is WNHNN and CDR2 is SYGVQD (reference sequence). V dropped 6 bases and J dropped 6 bases, with 10 bases sitting between them. The CDR3 nucleotides read TGCGCCAGCAGCCCCGGGGCCGATACGCAGTATTTT. It yields the protein CASSPGADTQYF.

The rearrangement joins TRBV6-5 to TRBJ2-7; 9 nucleotides line up with TRBD1. CDR1 MNHEY and CDR2 SVGAGI come from the germline V gene. The CDR3 consists of 14 residues. The J segment lost 4 bases and the V segment lost 5 bases, leaving 6 bases of the junction unmatched. The CDR3 spells CASSTGTGLYEQYF. CDR3 sequence (DNA): TGTGCCAGCAGTACGGGGACAGGGCTGTACGAGCAGTACTTC.

The V gene is TRBV5-6, the J gene TRBJ2-5; 7 nucleotides line up with TRBD2. V lost 1 base to trimming and J lost 5 bases; unmatched junction nucleotides: 14. Germline CDR1 is SGHDT and CDR2 is YYEEEE. The CDR3 has 17 residues. CDR3: CASSLPPLAGEGETQYF. In nucleotides, the CDR3 is TGTGCCAGCAGCTTGCCTCCTTTGGCGGGAGAGGGGGAGACCCAGTACTTC. Variable domain in full (rest from reference TRBV5-6 and TRBJ2-5): DAGVTQSPTHLIKTRGQQVTLRCSPKSGHDTVSWYQQALGQGPQFIFQYYEEEERQRGNFPDRFSGHQFPNYSSELNVNALLLGDSALYLCASSLPPLAGEGETQYFGPGTRLLVL.

This clone occurred many times. The chain carries TRBV10-3 and TRBJ2-1; D is perhaps TRBD2 (5 bases). The germline V gene encodes CDR1 ENHRY and CDR2 SYGVKD. The V and J ends lost 3 bases and 6 bases respectively, with 6 bases between them. The CDR3 length is 12 residues. DNA of the CDR3: TGTGCCATCAGTGAAGAGGGCAATGAGCAGTTCTTC. Encoded protein: CAISEEGNEQFF.

The rearrangement links TRBV5-1 to TRBJ2-1; TRBD2 might be the D (6 bases). The CDR3 contains 15 residues. Trimming pared 5 bases from V and 0 bases from J, leaving 12 bases between. CDR1 SGHRS and CDR2 YFSETQ come from the germline V gene. The CDR3 DNA is TGCGCCAGCAGTCGGGACTCCTACTCCTACAATGAGCAGTTCTTC. Amino acid sequence: CASSRDSYSYNEQFF.

There are many counts of this clone. The V call is TRBV2, the J call TRBJ2-5, with D possibly being TRBD1 (6 bases). The J call is in doubt because the DNA end fits TRBJ2-7 better. The germline V gene encodes CDR1 SNHLY and CDR2 FYNNEI. The CDR3 consists of 14 residues. The CDR3 loop is CASSEGHHSYEQYF. The CDR3 DNA sequence: TGTGCCAGCAGTGAGGGACACCACTCCTACGAGCAGTACTTC.

The chain uses TRBV5-1 and TRBJ2-3, with D possibly TRBD1 on 6 matching bases. The CDR3 has 16 residues. V was cut by 0 bases and J by 1 base, with 12 bases left in between. Germline CDR1 reads SGHRS; CDR2 reads YFSETQ. The CDR3 sequence: CASSLAQGTGTDTQYF. In nucleotides, the CDR3 is TGCGCCAGCAGCTTGGCGCAGGGGACGGGCACAGATACGCAGTATTTT.

This clone was detected a few times. The CDR3 spells CASSLSGADTDTQYF. In DNA form, the CDR3 reads TGTGCCAGCAGCTTATCAGGGGCGGACACAGATACGCAGTATTTT. The chain combines TRBV7-9 with TRBJ2-3, with D tentatively TRBD1 (6 bases). Germline V gives CDR1 SEHNR, CDR2 FQNEAQ (reference sequence). V was trimmed by 2 bases and J by 2 bases, leaving 11 bases between them. The CDR3 has 15 residues. Combining the CDR3 with reference TRBV7-9 and TRBJ2-3 gives the whole variable domain DTGVSQNPRHKITKRGQNVTFRCDPISEHNRLYWYRQTLGQGPEFLTYFQNEAQLEKSRLLSDRFSAERPKGSFSTLEIQRTEQGDSAMYLCASSLSGADTDTQYFGPGTRLTVL.